There are a few counts of the clone carrying this T cell receptor beta chain. The antigen is undetermined. This record comes from a study of somatic mutations in cytotoxic T cells in rheumatoid arthritis. Using immunoSEQ multiplex PCR, the repertoire was profiled, and TCRdb retains in-frame clones only, with some absent. The data hold thousands of clones, with roughly three quarters observed a single time. Germline lookup yields CDR1 LNHDA and CDR2 SQIVND (reference sequence). This CDR3 has 14 residues. The trim removed 4 bases at V and 7 bases at J, leaving 5 bases unmatched. Overall study findings and caveats: Clonality measured in CD8+ T cells did not differ significantly between rheumatoid arthritis patients and age-matched healthy controls. In about an eighth of the 65 patients, the largest CD8+ clone exceeded 20% of CD8+ cells.

The chain recombines TRBV19 with TRBJ2-1; the match to TRBD2 covers 9 bases. The sequencing sample was made of CD8+ T cells sorted from blood. The sequence came from an adult with rheumatoid arthritis. CDR3 sequence: CASSTSGNSNEQFF. The CDR3 region has the DNA TGTGCCAGTAGTACTAGCGGGAATTCGAATGAGCAGTTCTTC.